These 30 T cell receptor beta chains were sequenced from one sample in a study of T cell responses to AZD1222 COVID-19 vaccine. Sequencing was performed with immunoSEQ multiplex PCR; in TCRdb, only in-frame clones are kept and a portion is missing. The data show approximately 150,000 clones, with approximately 91% seen just once and 1.5% to 2% held by the top ten. The sample was peripheral blood, taken 28 days after the second AZD1222 dose. The receptors originated from an adult who received the AZD1222 COVID-19 vaccine.

V gene TRBV6-2 or TRBV6-3 combines with J gene TRBJ2-1; the match to TRBD2 covers 12 bases. Germline loops: CDR1 MNHEY, CDR2 SVGEGT. The CDR3 has 17 residues. V was pared by 3 bases and J by 3 bases, with 6 bases of the junction left unmatched. The chain's CDR3 is CASSYLAGGSSYNEQFF. Written as DNA, the CDR3 is TGTGCCAGCAGTTATCTAGCGGGAGGGTCGAGCTACAATGAGCAGTTCTTC.

This rearrangement joins TRBV4-1 to TRBJ2-1, with 11 bases fitting TRBD2. CDR3 length: 16 amino acids. With V trimmed by 4 bases and J by 3 bases, 5 bases remained unmatched. CDR1 and CDR2 (germline): MGHRA, YSYEKL. The CDR3 loop reads CASSPRLAGYYNEQFF. CDR3 DNA sequence: TGCGCCAGCAGCCCTAGACTAGCGGGGTACTACAATGAGCAGTTCTTC.

The rearrangement uses TRBV19 and TRBJ1-2, with a tentative D call TRBD1 (6 bases). This CDR3 comprises 16 residues. Germline V gives CDR1 LNHDA, CDR2 SQIVND (reference sequence). V gave up 3 bases and J gave up 5 bases, with 19 bases separating them. CDR3 bases: TGTGCCAGTAGTATCGGGGCTGCGGGGGCGGGGTATGGCTACACCTTC. Translated: CASSIGAAGAGYGYTF.

This clone appeared a single time. The genes are TRBV27 and TRBJ2-5; tentative D call: TRBD2 (6 bases). The CDR3 contains 16 residues. In germline, CDR1 is MNHEY, CDR2 SMNVEV (reference sequence). V lost 1 base to trimming and J lost 3 bases, with 15 bases between them. The CDR3 DNA reads TGTGCCAGCAGTTTATATGGAGGGTTCACGAAAGAGACCCAGTACTTC. It is translated as CASSLYGGFTKETQYF.

This sequence joins TRBV7-8 and TRBJ2-2; unclear D gene. This CDR3 is 18 amino acids long. CDR1 SGHVS and CDR2 FQNEAQ come from the germline V gene. Trimming pared 2 bases from V and 5 bases from J, leaving 21 bases between. The CDR3 is CASSLMPQLMGSTGELFF. The DNA for the CDR3 is TGTGCCAGCAGCTTAATGCCCCAGTTAATGGGCTCAACCGGGGAGCTGTTTTTT.

The V call is TRBV6-2 or TRBV6-3, the J call TRBJ1-1, with unresolved D. Per germline, CDR1 MNHEY and CDR2 SVGEGT. Deletions cut 4 bases from V and 1 base from J, with 4 bases between. The CDR3 is 12 residues long. The CDR3 DNA reads TGTGCCAGCAGTTCTTGGAACACTGAAGCTTTCTTT. Protein product: CASSSWNTEAFF.

V and J are TRBV5-5 and TRBJ2-1; the match to TRBD2 covers 10 bases. Germline CDR1 and CDR2: SGHKS and YYEKEE (reference sequence). CDR3 size: 14 residues. Unmatched junction bases numbered 3, after V lost 4 bases and J lost 5 bases. CDR3 sequence reads: CASSPTSGNNEQFF. CDR3 DNA: TGTGCCAGCAGCCCTACTAGCGGGAACAATGAGCAGTTCTTC.

The CDR3 nucleotides are TGTGCCAGCTCACCGGGACAGGGGACTGAAGCTTTCTTT. Amino acids: CASSPGQGTEAFF. The genes are TRBV18 and TRBJ1-1; 10 bases are a match to TRBD1. The CDR3 is made up of 13 amino acids. Losses at the gene ends were 3 bases for V and 5 bases for J; bases not matched to a gene: 0. Germline V gene sequence: CDR1 KGHSH, CDR2 LQKENI.

CDR3 bases: TGCGCCAGCCAGGGGACACTGGGACTAGAGCAAGAGACCCAGTACTTC. This translates into CASQGTLGLEQETQYF. This chain joins TRBV5-1 and TRBJ2-5; 8 bases map to TRBD2. CDR1 is SGHRS and CDR2 is YFSETQ in the germline V gene. There are 16 residues in the CDR3. V shed 7 bases and J 2 bases; nucleotides not matched to a gene: 13.

The chain links TRBV30 to TRBJ2-1; 13 bases fit TRBD2. Per germline, CDR1 GTSNPN and CDR2 SVGIG (reference sequence). J gave up 8 bases and V 2 bases, and 6 bases lay outside the gene matches. This CDR3 spans 15 amino acids. The CDR3 is CAWSPGLAGVDEQFF. The CDR3 DNA is TGTGCCTGGAGTCCTGGACTAGCGGGAGTTGATGAGCAGTTCTTC.

This chain joins TRBV25-1 and TRBJ1-1; TRBD1 might be the D (6 bases). The CDR3 loop spans 16 amino acids. The germline gives CDR1 MGHDK, CDR2 SYGVNS. V was trimmed by 5 bases and J by 1 base, leaving 17 bases between them. The CDR3: CASSPSQGQGNTEAFF. CDR3 sequence (DNA): TGTGCCAGCAGTCCATCCCAGGGGCAGGGGAACACTGAAGCTTTCTTT. The entire variable domain, with the rest obtained from reference TRBV25-1 and TRBJ1-1, is as follows: EADIYQTPRYLVIGTGKKITLECSQTMGHDKMYWYQQDPGMELHLIHYSYGVNSTEKGDLSSESTVSRIRTEHFPLTLESARPSHTSQYLCASSPSQGQGNTEAFFGQGTRLTVV.

The genes are TRBV7-2 and TRBJ2-5; D ambiguous. With 8 bases removed from V and 1 base from J, the gap between germline ends came to 17 bases. This CDR3 region has 15 residues. The germline CDR1 and CDR2 sequences are SGHTA and FQGNSA. The CDR3 loop reads CASAPGSGSQETQYF. As DNA, the CDR3 is TGTGCCAGCGCCCCCGGTTCAGGCTCCCAAGAGACCCAGTACTTC.

The chain has TRBV7-9 and TRBJ2-3; D not resolved. This CDR3 contains 15 residues. Germline V lookup: CDR1 SEHNR, CDR2 FQNEAQ (reference sequence). With 1 base removed from V and 3 bases from J, the gap between germline ends came to 11 bases. CDR3 bases: TGTGCCAGCAGCTTAGGAAGAGCTTTGACAGATACGCAGTATTTT. It codes for CASSLGRALTDTQYF.

V and J are TRBV9 and TRBJ2-2; TRBD2 agrees at 7 bases. CDR1 and CDR2 from the germline V gene are SGDLS and YYNGEE. The CDR3 spans 14 residues. V shed 6 bases, J shed 4 bases, and the junction held 6 bases outside the gene matches. The CDR3, as DNA: TGTGCCAGCAAGAGCGGGGCGACCACCGGGGAGCTGTTTTTT. It translates to CASKSGATTGELFF.

This clone has only a few counts. The chain couples TRBV4-1 to TRBJ1-5, with a possible D match to TRBD1 (5 bases). V lost 0 bases to trimming and J lost 3 bases, with 12 bases between them. This CDR3 has 16 amino acids. Germline V gene lookup returns CDR1 MGHRA and CDR2 YSYEKL. CDR3 region: CASSQDRAGINQPQHF. As DNA, the CDR3 is TGCGCCAGCAGCCAAGATAGAGCAGGGATCAATCAGCCCCAGCATTTT.

This clone was picked up a small number of times. The chain links TRBV20-1 to TRBJ1-1; 8 bases fit TRBD1. The germline V gene has CDR1 DFQATT and CDR2 SNEGSKA (reference sequence). The V and J ends lost 3 bases and 7 bases, in that order; junction bases with no gene match: 13. CDR3 length: 15 amino acids. The CDR3, as DNA: TGCAGTGCTAGTTCTCCGGGACAGGAAAGCAGTGAAGCTTTCTTT. It encodes CSASSPGQESSEAFF.

The rearrangement uses TRBV9 and TRBJ1-5; 10 nucleotides match TRBD1. V was clipped by 4 bases and J by 5 bases; unmatched bases: 6. Germline lookup yields CDR1 SGDLS and CDR2 YYNGEE. CDR3 size: 15 residues. CDR3 sequence (DNA): TGTGCCAGCAGCACAACCGGGACAGGGGATCAGCCCCAGCATTTT. Protein sequence: CASSTTGTGDQPQHF.

This chain connects TRBV5-4 to TRBJ1-3; D not certain. The CDR3 contains 15 residues. Germline assignment: CDR1 SGHNT and CDR2 YYREEE (reference sequence). The germline V and J ends were trimmed by 2 bases and 2 bases, with 11 bases remaining between them. Here the CDR3 DNA reads TGTGCCAGCAGCTTCGGGCAGGCCCCTGGAAACACCATATATTTT. This sequence encodes CASSFGQAPGNTIYF.

The rearrangement joins TRBV25-1 to TRBJ1-1; D gene unclear. Trimming removed 0 bases from V and 5 bases from J, with 1 base in between. The CDR3 is 11 amino acids. CDR1 MGHDK and CDR2 SYGVNS come from the germline V gene. Here the CDR3 DNA reads TGTGCCAGCAGTGAATATACTGAAGCTTTCTTT. Its translation: CASSEYTEAFF.

The V and J genes are TRBV19 and TRBJ2-5, with 8 bases that match TRBD1. Trimming cost V 6 bases and J 4 bases; bases outside gene matches: 10. Germline CDR1 and CDR2: LNHDA and SQIVND (reference sequence). The CDR3 covers 15 residues. This CDR3 is CASRPRTGTGETQYF. The CDR3 bases are TGTGCCAGTAGACCCAGGACAGGGACTGGAGAGACCCAGTACTTC.

This clone was seen a single time. The chain has TRBV18 and TRBJ2-5, with TRBD2 identical over 8 bases. This CDR3 has 18 residues. V shed 4 bases and J 5 bases; nucleotides not matched to a gene: 18. CDR1 is KGHSH and CDR2 is LQKENI in the germline V gene. CDR3: CASSRLRSGGTSWETQYF. CDR3 DNA: TGTGCCAGCTCACGGCTTCGGAGCGGGGGCACCAGTTGGGAGACCCAGTACTTC.

The chain recombines TRBV9 with TRBJ2-1; D is ambiguous. Germline V gene sequence: CDR1 SGDLS, CDR2 YYNGEE. The CDR3 is made up of 13 amino acids. V shed 6 bases and J shed 7 bases, with 14 bases lying between them. In DNA, the CDR3 is TGTGCCAGCATGGGATTTGGGTCGAATGAGCAGTTCTTC. It codes for CASMGFGSNEQFF.

The chain carries TRBV7-2 and TRBJ1-1; D call uncertain. The germline gives CDR1 SGHTA, CDR2 FQGNSA. This CDR3 spans 15 amino acids. V lost 1 base and J 4 bases, leaving 13 bases between the germline ends. CDR3 nucleotides: TGTGCCAGCAGCTTAGTCGGCCCGCGGAGCACTGAAGCTTTCTTT. Its protein is CASSLVGPRSTEAFF.

A single count supports this clone. The chain carries TRBV20-1 and TRBJ2-1, with TRBD1 matching 9 bases. From germline, CDR1 is DFQATT and CDR2 SNEGSKA (reference sequence). V lost 3 bases and J lost 0; bases outside the gene matches: 12. This CDR3 has 18 amino acids. This CDR3 reads CSASRNSGTGSSYNEQFF. The CDR3 region has the DNA TGCAGTGCTAGTCGCAACTCCGGGACAGGGAGCTCCTACAATGAGCAGTTCTTC.

This chain connects TRBV3-1 (or the pseudogene TRBV3-2) to TRBJ2-1; either TRBD1 or TRBD2 may supply D (5 bases each). Trimming cost V 0 bases and J 2 bases, with 23 bases left between them. Germline CDR1 and CDR2: LGHDT and YNNKEL (reference sequence). The CDR3 runs to 20 residues. CDR3 sequence reads: CASSQDKGVPGRIAYNEQFF. The CDR3 region has the DNA TGTGCCAGCAGCCAAGATAAAGGGGTGCCGGGACGAATCGCCTACAATGAGCAGTTCTTC.

Note on this clone: The same CDR3 arises from other DNA sequences in this sample as well. V is TRBV30 and J is TRBJ1-2; possible D gene TRBD1, 6 bases. Germline V gene sequence: CDR1 GTSNPN, CDR2 SVGIG (reference sequence). Trimming took off 3 bases at V and 4 bases at J, with 18 bases between the two ends. CDR3 length: 15 residues. The DNA of the CDR3 is TGTGCCTGGAGCGTACAAGGGGGACCCCGCTATGGCTACACCTTC. Protein product: CAWSVQGGPRYGYTF.

The V call is TRBV19, the J call TRBJ1-2; 9 positions match TRBD1. CDR1 and CDR2 (germline): LNHDA, SQIVND (reference sequence). The trim removed 6 bases at V and 4 bases at J, leaving 9 bases unmatched. The CDR3 length is 15 residues. The CDR3 loop reads CASSTPRDRVYGYTF. DNA for the CDR3: TGTGCCAGTAGCACCCCCCGGGACAGGGTCTATGGCTACACCTTC.

The chain is built from TRBV3-1 (or the pseudogene TRBV3-2) and TRBJ2-1, with 10 bases fitting TRBD2. CDR3 length equals 18 residues. Germline trimming cut 3 bases from V and 0 bases from J; bases unmatched to any gene: 8. CDR1 and CDR2 (germline): LGHDT, YNNKEL (reference sequence). CDR3 amino acids: CASSQLWPSGGSYNEQFF. The CDR3 coding sequence is TGTGCCAGCAGCCAGCTTTGGCCTAGCGGGGGCTCCTACAATGAGCAGTTCTTC.

This sequence joins TRBV18 and TRBJ2-3; weak D call: TRBD2 (6 bases). CDR3 size: 13 residues. The germline CDR1 and CDR2 sequences are KGHSH and LQKENI. V lost 6 bases to trimming and J lost 1 base, with 8 bases between them. CDR3 sequence reads: CASSGGGTDTQYF. CDR3 coding DNA: TGTGCCAGCTCGGGCGGGGGCACAGATACGCAGTATTTT.

CDR3 sequence (DNA): TGTGCCAGCAGCCAGGATAGCAATCAGCCCCAGCATTTT. This encodes CASSQDSNQPQHF. The chain combines TRBV7-2 with TRBJ1-5; unclear D gene. Trimming removed 5 bases from V and 0 bases from J, with 5 bases in between. CDR3 length equals 13 residues. The germline V gene has CDR1 SGHTA and CDR2 FQGNSA.